Below, 12 T cell receptor beta chains from the same sample are listed, as sequenced in a study of OX40 agonist ivuxolimab in advanced cancers. The repertoire was sequenced with immunoSEQ multiplex PCR; TCRdb's copy has only in-frame clones and lacks some. The sample includes tens of thousands of clones, roughly 86% of them seen just once. The sample here was CD4+ or CD8+ T cells sorted from blood, taken in a trial of the OX40 agonist ivuxolimab. These receptors were taken from an adult with an advanced solid tumor such as melanoma, head and neck, liver or kidney cancer.

The V and J genes are TRBV19 and TRBJ2-7; TRBD1 is a possible D gene (5 bases). Germline V CDR1 and CDR2: LNHDA, SQIVND (reference sequence). V lost 2 bases, J lost 2 bases, and 7 bases lay in between. This CDR3 has 13 amino acids. DNA of the CDR3: TGTGCCAGTAGTATATTAGGGGCCTACGAGCAGTACTTC. The encoded protein is CASSILGAYEQYF. Complete variable domain (other parts from reference TRBV19 and TRBJ2-7): DGGITQSPKYLFRKEGQNVTLSCEQNLNHDAMYWYRQDPGQGLRLIYYSQIVNDFQKGDIAEGYSVSREKKESFPLTVTSAQKNPTAFYLCASSILGAYEQYFGPGTRLTVT.

Here the CDR3 reads CASSHRGARSGELFF. CDR3 sequence (DNA): TGTGCCAGCAGCCACAGGGGGGCGAGGTCCGGGGAGCTGTTTTTT. This chain connects TRBV5-6 to TRBJ2-2; 8 positions match TRBD1. The CDR3 contains 15 residues. V dropped 4 bases and J dropped 6; count of bases not matched to a gene: 8. Germline CDR1 and CDR2: SGHDT and YYEEEE.

Here the CDR3 DNA reads TGTGCCAGTAGCGGGGTTGCGGATACGCAGTATTTT. Translation gives CASSGVADTQYF. This chain connects TRBV2 to TRBJ2-3, with 8 positions matching TRBD2. CDR3 length: 12 amino acids. V lost 9 bases to trimming and J lost 6 bases; unmatched junction nucleotides: 5. Germline CDR1 reads SNHLY; CDR2 reads FYNNEI.

CDR3 sequence reads: CASIYPGQGNEKLFF. CDR3 coding DNA: TGTGCCAGCATATACCCGGGACAGGGGAATGAAAAACTGTTTTTT. The rearrangement links TRBV2 to TRBJ1-4; TRBD1 matches at 10 bases. The junction had 7 bases not matched to a gene; V was cut back by 7 bases and J by 5 bases. The CDR3 has 15 amino acids. Germline V CDR1 and CDR2: SNHLY, FYNNEI.

This sequence joins TRBV14 and TRBJ2-1; unclear D gene. Germline V CDR1 and CDR2: SGHDN, FVKESK. The CDR3 has 15 amino acids. The ends were cut back, 1 base at V and 1 base at J, with 8 bases in the middle. CDR3 bases: TGTGCCAGCAGCCAAGTGCACAGTTCCTACAATGAGCAGTTCTTC. Encoded protein: CASSQVHSSYNEQFF.

This chain links TRBV7-3 with TRBJ1-1; tentatively, D is TRBD1 (5 bases). The germline V gene has CDR1 SGHTA and CDR2 FQGTGA. V was clipped by 0 bases and J by 1 base, with 15 bases between them. The CDR3 has 17 amino acids. Written as DNA, the CDR3 is TGTGCCAGCAGCTTAACGGCGCAGGGAGAAAAGAACACTGAAGCTTTCTTT. Its protein is CASSLTAQGEKNTEAFF.

The rearrangement joins TRBV7-2 to TRBJ1-1; TRBD1 might be the D (5 bases). Germline assignment: CDR1 SGHTA and CDR2 FQGNSA. With 1 base removed from V and 5 bases from J, the gap between germline ends came to 14 bases. The CDR3 extends over 15 amino acids. This CDR3 reads CASSLGGTMETEAFF. The CDR3 coding sequence is TGTGCCAGCAGCTTAGGGGGGACGATGGAGACTGAAGCTTTCTTT.

The chain has TRBV28 and TRBJ1-1, with 9 bases matching TRBD1. V lost 3 bases to trimming and J lost 3 bases; unmatched junction nucleotides: 8. CDR1 is MDHEN, CDR2 SYDVKM, per germline. This CDR3 spans 16 amino acids. The CDR3 is CASSFSPQGAYTEAFF. The CDR3 DNA is TGTGCCAGCAGTTTTTCACCACAGGGGGCATACACTGAAGCTTTCTTT.

This chain links TRBV7-3 with TRBJ2-7; D not certain. Trimming took off 4 bases at V and 0 bases at J, with 7 bases between the two ends. CDR1 is SGHTA and CDR2 is FQGTGA in the germline V gene. This CDR3 region has 13 residues. This CDR3 reads CASSYGSSYEQYF. DNA for the CDR3: TGTGCCAGCAGCTACGGCAGCTCCTACGAGCAGTACTTC.

This chain uses TRBV5-6 with TRBJ2-7; TRBD1 matches at 7 bases. Germline assignment: CDR1 SGHDT and CDR2 YYEEEE. J gave up 2 bases and V 0 bases, and 2 bases lay outside the gene matches. CDR3 length: 14 residues. CDR3 sequence: CASSLAQGAYEQYF. CDR3 bases: TGTGCCAGCAGCTTGGCGCAGGGGGCCTACGAGCAGTACTTC. The full variable domain, its missing parts supplied by reference TRBV5-6 and TRBJ2-7, is DAGVTQSPTHLIKTRGQQVTLRCSPKSGHDTVSWYQQALGQGPQFIFQYYEEEERQRGNFPDRFSGHQFPNYSSELNVNALLLGDSALYLCASSLAQGAYEQYFGPGTRLTVT.

This chain uses TRBV6-5 with TRBJ2-7, with D possibly matching TRBD2 (7 bases). The germline V gene encodes CDR1 MNHEY and CDR2 SVGAGI. Trimming removed 7 bases at V and 8 bases at J, with 21 bases between. The CDR3 spans 14 residues. The CDR3 bases are TGTGCCAGCACTCCGGGGAGGGGGGTCACAAAGCAGTACTTC. It is translated as CASTPGRGVTKQYF.

The genes are TRBV10-3 and TRBJ2-5, with D possibly called TRBD1 or TRBD2 (6 bases each). Germline-derived CDR1 and CDR2 are ENHRY and SYGVKD. Deletions cut 1 base from V and 4 bases from J, with 13 bases between. The CDR3 is 15 residues long. The CDR3 spells CAISEFVGGGETQYF. Here the CDR3 DNA reads TGTGCCATCAGTGAGTTTGTGGGGGGCGGAGAGACCCAGTACTTC.